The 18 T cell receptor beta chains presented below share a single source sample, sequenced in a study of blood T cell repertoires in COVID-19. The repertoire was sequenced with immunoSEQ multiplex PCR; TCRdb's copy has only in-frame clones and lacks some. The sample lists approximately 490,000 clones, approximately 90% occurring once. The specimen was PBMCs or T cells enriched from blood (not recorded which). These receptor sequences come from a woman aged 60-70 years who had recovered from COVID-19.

CDR3 bases: TGTGCCAGCAGTTACCCACGGGGGGGGAACACTGAAGCTTTCTTT. Encoded protein: CASSYPRGGNTEAFF. The chain is built from TRBV6-6 and TRBJ1-1; tentative D call: TRBD1 (5 bases). Per germline, CDR1 MNHNY and CDR2 SVGAGI (reference sequence). This CDR3 contains 15 residues. V dropped 2 bases and J dropped 1 base, with 11 bases sitting between them.

The CDR3 spells CASSPPSGAYEQYF. The CDR3, as DNA: TGCGCCAGCAGCCCCCCTAGCGGGGCCTACGAGCAGTACTTC. The V call is TRBV4-1, the J call TRBJ2-7, with 9 bases aligning to TRBD2. This CDR3 contains 14 residues. Per germline, CDR1 MGHRA and CDR2 YSYEKL. The V segment lost 4 bases and the J segment 2 bases; nucleotides outside the gene matches: 3.

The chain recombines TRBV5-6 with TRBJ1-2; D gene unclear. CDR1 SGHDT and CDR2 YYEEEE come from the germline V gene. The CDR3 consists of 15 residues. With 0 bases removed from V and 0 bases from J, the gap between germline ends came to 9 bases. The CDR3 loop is CASSLDALANYGYTF. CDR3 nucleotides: TGTGCCAGCAGCTTGGATGCACTAGCTAACTATGGCTACACCTTC.

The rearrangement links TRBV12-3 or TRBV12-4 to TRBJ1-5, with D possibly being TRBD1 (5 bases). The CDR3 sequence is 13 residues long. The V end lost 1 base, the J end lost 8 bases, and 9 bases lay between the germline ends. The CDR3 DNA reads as TGTGCCAGCAGTTTAGAGGGGTACGAGCCCCAGCATTTT. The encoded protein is CASSLEGYEPQHF.

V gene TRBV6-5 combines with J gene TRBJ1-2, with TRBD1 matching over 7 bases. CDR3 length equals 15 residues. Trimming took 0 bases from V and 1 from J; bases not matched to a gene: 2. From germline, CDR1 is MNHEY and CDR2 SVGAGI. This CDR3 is CASSYSGTVNYGYTF. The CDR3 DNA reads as TGTGCCAGCAGTTACTCGGGGACAGTTAACTATGGCTACACCTTC.

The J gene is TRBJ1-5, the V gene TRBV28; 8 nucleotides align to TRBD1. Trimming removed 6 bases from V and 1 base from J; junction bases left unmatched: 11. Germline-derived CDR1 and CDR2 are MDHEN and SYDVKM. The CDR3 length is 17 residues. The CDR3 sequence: CASREDPTGESNQPQHF. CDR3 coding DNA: TGTGCCAGCAGGGAGGACCCGACAGGGGAAAGCAATCAGCCCCAGCATTTT.

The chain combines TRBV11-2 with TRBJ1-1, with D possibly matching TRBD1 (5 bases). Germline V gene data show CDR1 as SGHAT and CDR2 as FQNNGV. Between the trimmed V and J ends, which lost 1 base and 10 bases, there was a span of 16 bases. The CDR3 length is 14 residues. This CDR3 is CASSLATQVRSAFF. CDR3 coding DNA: TGTGCCAGCAGCTTAGCGACACAGGTGAGGTCAGCTTTCTTT.

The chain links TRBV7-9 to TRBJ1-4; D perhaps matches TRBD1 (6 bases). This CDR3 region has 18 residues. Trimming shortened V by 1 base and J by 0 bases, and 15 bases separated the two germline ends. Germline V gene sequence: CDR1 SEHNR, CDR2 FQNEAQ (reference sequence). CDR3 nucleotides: TGTGCCAGCAGCTTAGTCGGACAGACGATCGCAACTAATGAAAAACTGTTTTTT. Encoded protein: CASSLVGQTIATNEKLFF.

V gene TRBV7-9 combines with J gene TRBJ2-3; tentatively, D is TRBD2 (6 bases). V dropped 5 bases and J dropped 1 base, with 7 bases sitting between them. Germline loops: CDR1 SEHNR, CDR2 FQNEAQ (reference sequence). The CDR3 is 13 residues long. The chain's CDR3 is CASSPSGTDTQYF. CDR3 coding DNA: TGTGCCAGCAGCCCTAGCGGCACAGATACGCAGTATTTT.

CDR3 nucleotide sequence: TGTGCCTGGAGTGTTGGACACCACACTGAAGCTTTCTTT. This translates into CAWSVGHHTEAFF. V usage is TRBV30 and J usage is TRBJ1-1; possibly TRBD1 for D (5 bases). Trimming left V 0 bases short and J 3 bases short, with 8 bases between. CDR3 length equals 13 residues. Per germline, CDR1 GTSNPN and CDR2 SVGIG (reference sequence). Supplemented by reference TRBV30 and TRBJ1-1, the full variable domain reads SQTIHQWPATLVQPVGSPLSLECTVEGTSNPNLYWYRQAAGRGLQLLFYSVGIGQISSEVPQNLSASRPQDRQFILSSKKLLLSDSGFYLCAWSVGHHTEAFFGQGTRLTVV.

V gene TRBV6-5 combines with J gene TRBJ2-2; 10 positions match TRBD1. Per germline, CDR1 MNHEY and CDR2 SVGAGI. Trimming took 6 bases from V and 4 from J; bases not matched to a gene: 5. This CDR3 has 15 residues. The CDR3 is CASSSGQGGTGELFF. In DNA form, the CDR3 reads TGTGCCAGCAGCAGCGGACAGGGGGGCACCGGGGAGCTGTTTTTT.

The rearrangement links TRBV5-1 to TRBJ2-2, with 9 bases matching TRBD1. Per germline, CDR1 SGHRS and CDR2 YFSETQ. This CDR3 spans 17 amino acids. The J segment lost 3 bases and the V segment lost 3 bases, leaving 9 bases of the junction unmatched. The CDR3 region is CASSSNPGQGDTGELFF. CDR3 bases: TGCGCCAGCAGCTCGAACCCGGGACAGGGAGACACCGGGGAGCTGTTTTTT.

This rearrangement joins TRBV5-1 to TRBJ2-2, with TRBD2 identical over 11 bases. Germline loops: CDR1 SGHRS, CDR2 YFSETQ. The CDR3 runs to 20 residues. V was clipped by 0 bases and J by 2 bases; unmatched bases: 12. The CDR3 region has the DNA TGCGCCAGCAGCTTGGCCGTCAACACTCTAGCGGGGGGCAACACCGGGGAGCTGTTTTTT. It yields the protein CASSLAVNTLAGGNTGELFF.

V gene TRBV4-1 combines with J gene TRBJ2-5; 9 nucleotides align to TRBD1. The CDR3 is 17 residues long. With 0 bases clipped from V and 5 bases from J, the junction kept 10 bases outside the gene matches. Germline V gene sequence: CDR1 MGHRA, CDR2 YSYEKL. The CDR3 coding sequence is TGCGCCAGCAGCCAAGACTCATACAGGGGGCCCCGGGAGACCCAGTACTTC. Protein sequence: CASSQDSYRGPRETQYF.

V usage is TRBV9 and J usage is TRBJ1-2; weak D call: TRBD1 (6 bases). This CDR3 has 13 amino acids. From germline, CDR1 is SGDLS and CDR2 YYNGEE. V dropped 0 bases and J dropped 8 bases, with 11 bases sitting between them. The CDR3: CASSVEAGEGYTF. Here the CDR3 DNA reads TGTGCCAGCAGCGTAGAGGCAGGGGAGGGCTACACCTTC. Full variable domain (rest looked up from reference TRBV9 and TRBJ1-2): DSGVTQTPKHLITATGQRVTLRCSPRSGDLSVYWYQQSLDQGLQFLIQYYNGEERAKGNILERFSAQQFPDLHSELNLSSLELGDSALYFCASSVEAGEGYTFGSGTRLTVV.

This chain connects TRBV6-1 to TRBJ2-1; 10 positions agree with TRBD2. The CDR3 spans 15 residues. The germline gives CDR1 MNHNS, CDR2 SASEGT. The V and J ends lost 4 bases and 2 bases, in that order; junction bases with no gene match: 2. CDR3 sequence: CASSVLAGAYNEQFF. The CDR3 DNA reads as TGTGCCAGCAGTGTCCTAGCGGGGGCCTACAATGAGCAGTTCTTC.

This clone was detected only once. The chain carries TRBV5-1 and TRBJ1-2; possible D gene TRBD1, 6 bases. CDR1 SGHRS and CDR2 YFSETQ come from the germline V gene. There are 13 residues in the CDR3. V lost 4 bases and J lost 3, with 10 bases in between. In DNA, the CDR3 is TGCGCCAGCAGCCTGCCAGGGGACTATGGCTACACCTTC. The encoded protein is CASSLPGDYGYTF.

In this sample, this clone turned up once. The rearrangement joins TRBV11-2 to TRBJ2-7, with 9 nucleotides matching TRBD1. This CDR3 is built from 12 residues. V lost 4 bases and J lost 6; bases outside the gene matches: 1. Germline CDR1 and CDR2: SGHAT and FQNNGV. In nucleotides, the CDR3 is TGTGCCAGCAGCTCGGGACAGGGCGAGCAGTACGTC. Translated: CASSSGQGEQYV.